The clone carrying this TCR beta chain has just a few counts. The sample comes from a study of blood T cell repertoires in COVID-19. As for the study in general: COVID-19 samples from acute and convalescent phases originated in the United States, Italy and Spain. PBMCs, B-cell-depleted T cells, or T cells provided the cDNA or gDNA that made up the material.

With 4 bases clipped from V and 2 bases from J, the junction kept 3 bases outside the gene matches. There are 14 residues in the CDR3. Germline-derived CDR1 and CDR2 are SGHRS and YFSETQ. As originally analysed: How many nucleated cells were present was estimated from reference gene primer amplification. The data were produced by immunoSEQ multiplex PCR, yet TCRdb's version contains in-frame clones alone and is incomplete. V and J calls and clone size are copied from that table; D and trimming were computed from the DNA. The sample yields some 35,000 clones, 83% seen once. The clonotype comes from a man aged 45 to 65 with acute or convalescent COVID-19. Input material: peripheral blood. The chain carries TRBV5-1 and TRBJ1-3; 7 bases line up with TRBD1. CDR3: CASSPGTAGNTIYF. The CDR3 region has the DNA TGCGCCAGCAGCCCTGGGACAGCTGGAAACACCATATATTTT.